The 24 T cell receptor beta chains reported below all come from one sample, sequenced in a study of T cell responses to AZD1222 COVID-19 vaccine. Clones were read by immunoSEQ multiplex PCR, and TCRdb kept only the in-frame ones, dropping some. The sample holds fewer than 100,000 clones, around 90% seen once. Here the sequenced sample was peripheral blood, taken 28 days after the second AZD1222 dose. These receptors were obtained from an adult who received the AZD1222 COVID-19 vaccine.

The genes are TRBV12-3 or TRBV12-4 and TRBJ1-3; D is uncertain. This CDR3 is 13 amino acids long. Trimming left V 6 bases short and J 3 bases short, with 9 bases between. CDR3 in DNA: TGTGCCAGCAGGCTCGGATATGGAAACACCATATATTTT. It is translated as CASRLGYGNTIYF.

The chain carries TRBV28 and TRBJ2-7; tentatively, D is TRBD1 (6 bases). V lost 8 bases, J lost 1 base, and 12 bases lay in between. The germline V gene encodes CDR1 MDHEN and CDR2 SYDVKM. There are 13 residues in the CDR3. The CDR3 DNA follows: TGTGCCAGCTCCGCAGGGGTTTCCTACGAGCAGTACTTC. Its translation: CASSAGVSYEQYF.

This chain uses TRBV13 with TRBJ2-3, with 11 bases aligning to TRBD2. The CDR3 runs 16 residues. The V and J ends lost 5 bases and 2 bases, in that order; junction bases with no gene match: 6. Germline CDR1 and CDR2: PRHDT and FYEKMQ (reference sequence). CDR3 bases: TGTGCCAGCAGCCCTTTAGCGGGGGGGATCACAGATACGCAGTATTTT. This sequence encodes CASSPLAGGITDTQYF. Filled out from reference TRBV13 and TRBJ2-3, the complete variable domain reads AAGVIQSPRHLIKEKRETATLKCYPIPRHDTVYWYQQGPGQDPQFLISFYEKMQSDKGSIPDRFSAQQFSDYHSELNMSSLELGDSALYFCASSPLAGGITDTQYFGPGTRLTVL.

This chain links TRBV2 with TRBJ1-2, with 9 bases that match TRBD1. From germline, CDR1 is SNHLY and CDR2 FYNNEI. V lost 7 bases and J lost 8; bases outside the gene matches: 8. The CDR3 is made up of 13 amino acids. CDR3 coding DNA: TGTGCCAGCACGTGGGGACAGGGTGGAGGCTACACCTTC. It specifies CASTWGQGGGYTF.

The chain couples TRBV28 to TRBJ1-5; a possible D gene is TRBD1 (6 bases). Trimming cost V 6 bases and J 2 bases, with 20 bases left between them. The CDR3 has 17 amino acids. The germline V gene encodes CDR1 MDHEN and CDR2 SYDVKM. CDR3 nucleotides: TGTGCCAGCAGCTCCCCCGTGTCAGGGGCCCGCAATCAGCCCCAGCATTTT. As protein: CASSSPVSGARNQPQHF.

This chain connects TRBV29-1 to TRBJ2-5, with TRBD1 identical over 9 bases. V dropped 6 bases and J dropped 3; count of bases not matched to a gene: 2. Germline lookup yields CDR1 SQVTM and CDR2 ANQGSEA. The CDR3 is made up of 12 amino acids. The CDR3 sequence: CSVTGGEETQYF. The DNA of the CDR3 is TGCAGCGTGACAGGGGGGGAAGAGACCCAGTACTTC.

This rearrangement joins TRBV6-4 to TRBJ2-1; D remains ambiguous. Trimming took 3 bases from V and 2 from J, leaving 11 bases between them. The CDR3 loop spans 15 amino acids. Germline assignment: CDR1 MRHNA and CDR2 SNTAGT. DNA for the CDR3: TGTGCCAGCAGTGAGGAATATGGCCCCTACAATGAGCAGTTCTTC. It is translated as CASSEEYGPYNEQFF.

CDR3 bases: TGTGCCATCAGTGAGAGGGGAGCGGGGGGACTAATCAGCGAGCAGTACTTC. Residues: CAISERGAGGLISEQYF. V gene TRBV10-3 combines with J gene TRBJ2-7; TRBD2 matches 9 bases. Germline CDR1 and CDR2: ENHRY and SYGVKD. The CDR3 has 17 amino acids. J lost 6 bases, V lost 2 bases, and 14 bases had no gene match.

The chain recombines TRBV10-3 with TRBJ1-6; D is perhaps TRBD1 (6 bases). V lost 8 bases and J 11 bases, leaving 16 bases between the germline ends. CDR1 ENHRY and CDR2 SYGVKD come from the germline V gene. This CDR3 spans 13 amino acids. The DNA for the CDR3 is TGTGCCATCGGAGGGGACACGGGGCCACCCCTCCACTTT. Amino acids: CAIGGDTGPPLHF.

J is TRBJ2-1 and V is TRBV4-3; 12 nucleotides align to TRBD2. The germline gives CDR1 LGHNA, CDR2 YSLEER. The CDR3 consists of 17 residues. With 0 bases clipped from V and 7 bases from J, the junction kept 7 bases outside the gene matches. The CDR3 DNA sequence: TGCGCCAGCAGCCAAGATGGGGTGACTAGCGGGGGAAATGAGCAGTTCTTC. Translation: CASSQDGVTSGGNEQFF.

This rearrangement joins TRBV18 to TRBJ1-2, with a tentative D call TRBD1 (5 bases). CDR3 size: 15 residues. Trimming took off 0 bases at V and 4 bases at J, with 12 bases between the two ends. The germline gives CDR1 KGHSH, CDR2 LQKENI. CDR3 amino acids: CASSPPAGLGYGYTF. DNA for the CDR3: TGTGCCAGCTCACCACCAGCGGGGCTGGGCTATGGCTACACCTTC.

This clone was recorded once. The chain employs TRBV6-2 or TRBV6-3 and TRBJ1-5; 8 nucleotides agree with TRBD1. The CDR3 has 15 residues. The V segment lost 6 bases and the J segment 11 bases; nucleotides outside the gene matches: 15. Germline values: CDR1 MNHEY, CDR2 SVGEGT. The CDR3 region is CASSDGGTGPKAQHF. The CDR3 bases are TGTGCCAGCAGCGACGGTGGGACAGGTCCCAAAGCCCAGCATTTT.

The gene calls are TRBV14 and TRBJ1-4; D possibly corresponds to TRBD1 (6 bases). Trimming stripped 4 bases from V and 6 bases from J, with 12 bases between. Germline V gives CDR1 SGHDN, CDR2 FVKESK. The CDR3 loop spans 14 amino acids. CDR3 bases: TGTGCCAGCAGCCCTAACAGGGTCGATGAAAAACTGTTTTTT. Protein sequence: CASSPNRVDEKLFF.

The CDR3 here is CASSQEFEKAADTQYF. The DNA of the CDR3 is TGTGCCAGCAGCCAAGAGTTCGAGAAGGCGGCAGATACGCAGTATTTT. V is TRBV3-1 (or the pseudogene TRBV3-2) and J is TRBJ2-3, with D hard to call. In germline, CDR1 is LGHDT, CDR2 YNNKEL (reference sequence). Trimming stripped 0 bases from V and 4 bases from J, with 14 bases between. CDR3 length: 16 amino acids.

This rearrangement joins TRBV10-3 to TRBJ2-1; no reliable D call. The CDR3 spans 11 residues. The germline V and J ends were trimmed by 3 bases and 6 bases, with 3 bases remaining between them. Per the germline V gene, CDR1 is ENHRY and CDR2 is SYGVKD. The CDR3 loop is CAISETNEQFF. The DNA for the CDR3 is TGTGCCATCAGTGAAACCAATGAGCAGTTCTTC.

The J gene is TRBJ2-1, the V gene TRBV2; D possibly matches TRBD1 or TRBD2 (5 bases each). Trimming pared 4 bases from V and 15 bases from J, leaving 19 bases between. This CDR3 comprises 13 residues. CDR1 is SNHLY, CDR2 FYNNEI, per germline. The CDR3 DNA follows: TGTGCCAGCAGTGTTTCGTTGGGGGACGTGTCGTTCTTC. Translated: CASSVSLGDVSFF.

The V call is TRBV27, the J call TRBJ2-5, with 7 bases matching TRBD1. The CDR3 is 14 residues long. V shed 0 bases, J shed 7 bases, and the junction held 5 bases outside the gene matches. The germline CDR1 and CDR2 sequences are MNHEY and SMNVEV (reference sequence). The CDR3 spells CASSLSGTGATQYF. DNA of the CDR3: TGTGCCAGCAGTTTATCGGGTACAGGGGCGACCCAGTACTTC.

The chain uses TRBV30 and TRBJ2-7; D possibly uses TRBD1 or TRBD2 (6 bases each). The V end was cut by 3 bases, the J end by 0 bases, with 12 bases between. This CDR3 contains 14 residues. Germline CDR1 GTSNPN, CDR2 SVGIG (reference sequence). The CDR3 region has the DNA TGTGCCTGGAGCCTAGGGGGGAGCTCCTACGAGCAGTACTTC. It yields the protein CAWSLGGSSYEQYF.

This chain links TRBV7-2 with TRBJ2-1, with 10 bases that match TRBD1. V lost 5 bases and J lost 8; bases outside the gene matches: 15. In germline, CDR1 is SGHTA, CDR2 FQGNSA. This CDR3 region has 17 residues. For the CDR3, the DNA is TGTGCCAGCAGCGTAGAGCGGGGGACAGGGGCTTTCTATGAGCAGTTCTTC. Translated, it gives CASSVERGTGAFYEQFF.

The CDR3, as DNA: TGTGCCAGCAGCTTAGATCCCTACGAGCAGTACTTC. This codes for CASSLDPYEQYF. The chain carries TRBV7-2 and TRBJ2-7; no clear D gene. The ends were cut back, 1 base at V and 2 bases at J, with 3 bases in the middle. CDR3 length: 12 residues. The germline V gene has CDR1 SGHTA and CDR2 FQGNSA.

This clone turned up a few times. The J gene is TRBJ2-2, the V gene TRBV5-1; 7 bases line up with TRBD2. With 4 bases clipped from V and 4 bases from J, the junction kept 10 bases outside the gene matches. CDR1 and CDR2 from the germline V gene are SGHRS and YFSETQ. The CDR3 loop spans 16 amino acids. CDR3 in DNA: TGCGCCAGCAGCCCCGGGGGAGGGGCGAGCACCGGGGAGCTGTTTTTT. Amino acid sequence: CASSPGGGASTGELFF.

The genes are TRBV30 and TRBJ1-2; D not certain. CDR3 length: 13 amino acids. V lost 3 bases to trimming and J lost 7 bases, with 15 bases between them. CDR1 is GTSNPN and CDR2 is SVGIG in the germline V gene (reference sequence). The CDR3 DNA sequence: TGTGCCTGGAGCTACTCGGAGTTTCTTGGCTACACCTTC. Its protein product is CAWSYSEFLGYTF.

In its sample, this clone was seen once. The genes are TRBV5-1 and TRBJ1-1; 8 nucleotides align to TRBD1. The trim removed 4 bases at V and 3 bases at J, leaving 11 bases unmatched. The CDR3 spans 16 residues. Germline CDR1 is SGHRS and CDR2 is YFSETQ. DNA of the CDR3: TGCGCCAGCAGCGCCTCGGACAGGGCGGTAGACACTGAAGCTTTCTTT. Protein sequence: CASSASDRAVDTEAFF.

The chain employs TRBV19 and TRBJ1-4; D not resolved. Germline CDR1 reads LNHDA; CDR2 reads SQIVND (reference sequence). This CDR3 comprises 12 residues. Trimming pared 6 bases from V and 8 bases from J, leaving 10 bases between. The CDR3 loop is CASSALKEKLFF. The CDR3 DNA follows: TGTGCCAGTAGCGCGCTAAAGGAAAAACTGTTTTTT.